One and the same sample provided the 27 T cell receptor beta chains below, sequenced in a study of CD8+ T cells in alopecia areata. Following extraction, RNA underwent reverse transcription to cDNA, which served as the sequencing template. TCRdb's table, derived via immunoSEQ multiplex PCR, lists solely in-frame clones and lacks some. The sample comprises some 130,000 clones, approximately 48% of which are singletons, and 18% rests with the top ten. Source: CD8+ T cells sorted from blood, taken at week 0. The receptors stem from a human donor with alopecia areata.

The chain has TRBV29-1 and TRBJ2-3; perhaps TRBD1 as D (5 bases). The germline gives CDR1 SQVTM, CDR2 ANQGSEA. This CDR3 has 14 residues. V lost 6 bases and J 3 bases, leaving 16 bases between the germline ends. CDR3 in DNA: TGCAGCGTCTTCGGACACCAGGGAACAGATACGCAGTATTTT. Its protein product is CSVFGHQGTDTQYF.

The rearrangement links TRBV6-5 to TRBJ2-5; D not certain. From germline, CDR1 is MNHEY and CDR2 SVGAGI. V lost 4 bases to trimming and J lost 0 bases, with 9 bases between them. The CDR3 runs to 14 residues. The CDR3 protein is CASSFGEDQETQYF. The CDR3 DNA is TGTGCCAGCAGTTTCGGCGAGGACCAAGAGACCCAGTACTTC.

The chain carries TRBV19 and TRBJ1-5, with D tentatively TRBD1 (5 bases). Germline values: CDR1 LNHDA, CDR2 SQIVND (reference sequence). V gave up 5 bases and J gave up 1 base, with 15 bases separating them. This CDR3 has 16 residues. CDR3 in DNA: TGTGCCAGTAGTGAACAGCGGGGGAAGAGCAATCAGCCCCAGCATTTT. Translated: CASSEQRGKSNQPQHF.

This chain uses TRBV2 with TRBJ2-7; D ambiguous. The CDR3 loop spans 15 amino acids. CDR1 and CDR2 (germline): SNHLY, FYNNEI. Trimming removed 2 bases at V and 1 base at J, with 12 bases between. CDR3 amino acids: CASSELARRSYEQYF. As DNA, the CDR3 is TGTGCCAGCAGTGAATTGGCCAGGAGATCCTACGAGCAGTACTTC. Drawing the rest from reference TRBV2 and TRBJ2-7, the complete variable domain is EPEVTQTPSHQVTQMGQEVILRCVPISNHLYFYWYRQILGQKVEFLVSFYNNEISEKSEIFDDQFSVERPDGSNFTLKIRSTKLEDSAMYFCASSELARRSYEQYFGPGTRLTVT.

The chain employs TRBV6-5 and TRBJ2-5; 7 positions match TRBD2. The CDR3 covers 15 residues. V trimming: 6 bases; J trimming: 5 bases; junction bases outside the gene matches: 12. Germline V gene data show CDR1 as MNHEY and CDR2 as SVGAGI. The CDR3 region has the DNA TGTGCCAGCAGATCCTACTCCGGGAGGTTGGAGACCCAGTACTTC. Encoded protein: CASRSYSGRLETQYF.

The chain couples TRBV9 to TRBJ2-3; 10 nucleotides agree with TRBD1. Germline V gene lookup returns CDR1 SGDLS and CDR2 YYNGEE. The CDR3 is made up of 15 amino acids. Trimming took 4 bases from V and 6 from J; bases not matched to a gene: 8. This CDR3 reads CASSNWDRGWDTQYF. The DNA for the CDR3 is TGTGCCAGCAGCAATTGGGACAGGGGCTGGGATACGCAGTATTTT.

The chain combines TRBV11-2 with TRBJ2-7; D is unclear. Per germline, CDR1 SGHAT and CDR2 FQNNGV. This CDR3 has 14 amino acids. Trimming removed 1 base at V and 4 bases at J, with 11 bases between. The CDR3 here is CASSLVGSPYEQYF. The CDR3 DNA reads TGTGCCAGCAGCTTAGTCGGTAGCCCATACGAGCAGTACTTC.

The chain combines TRBV6-1 with TRBJ1-6; possibly TRBD1 for D (6 bases). The CDR3 is 16 residues long. Trimming stripped 1 base from V and 6 bases from J, with 13 bases between. The germline gives CDR1 MNHNS, CDR2 SASEGT. CDR3 residues: CASSEVSGDGNSPLHF. The DNA for the CDR3 is TGTGCCAGCAGTGAAGTATCAGGGGACGGTAATTCACCCCTCCACTTT.

In its sample, this clone was seen a few times. V is TRBV29-1 and J is TRBJ2-3; 12 nucleotides match TRBD2. V lost 1 base and J lost 4; bases outside the gene matches: 6. There are 16 residues in the CDR3. Germline loops: CDR1 SQVTM, CDR2 ANQGSEA. The CDR3 DNA is TGCAGCGTTGAAGGTCTGACTAGCGGGGGATCAGATACGCAGTATTTT. Amino acids: CSVEGLTSGGSDTQYF.

This chain connects TRBV27 to TRBJ2-7, with no clear D. The CDR3 consists of 14 residues. Germline CDR1 is MNHEY and CDR2 is SMNVEV (reference sequence). The V end was cut by 5 bases, the J end by 4 bases, with 15 bases between. The CDR3 loop reads CASSTRSTGYEQYF. DNA of the CDR3: TGTGCCAGCAGTACGCGGTCGACCGGGTACGAGCAGTACTTC.

The table lists this clone with a few counts. This rearrangement joins TRBV7-9 to TRBJ1-2; the D is unclear. This CDR3 is built from 14 residues. Germline V gives CDR1 SEHNR, CDR2 FQNEAQ (reference sequence). The ends were cut back, 7 bases at V and 2 bases at J, with 14 bases in the middle. CDR3 residues: CASNLGGENYGYTF. In DNA, the CDR3 is TGTGCCAGCAACCTAGGCGGGGAAAACTATGGCTACACCTTC.

This chain connects TRBV2 to TRBJ1-2; unclear D gene. There are 15 residues in the CDR3. V was pared by 3 bases and J by 1 base, with 12 bases between. The germline V gene encodes CDR1 SNHLY and CDR2 FYNNEI. The chain's CDR3 is CASSESHSFNYGYTF. The CDR3 coding sequence is TGTGCCAGCAGTGAGAGTCACAGCTTTAACTATGGCTACACCTTC. The variable domain in full, with the rest retrieved from reference TRBV2 and TRBJ1-2, is EPEVTQTPSHQVTQMGQEVILRCVPISNHLYFYWYRQILGQKVEFLVSFYNNEISEKSEIFDDQFSVERPDGSNFTLKIRSTKLEDSAMYFCASSESHSFNYGYTFGSGTRLTVV.

J is TRBJ2-2 and V is TRBV29-1; 12 bases map to TRBD1. The CDR3 length is 16 residues. Germline V CDR1 and CDR2: SQVTM, ANQGSEA. Trimming took 6 bases from V and 3 from J; bases not matched to a gene: 8. In DNA, the CDR3 is TGCAGCGTCTCCGGGACAGGGGGCGAGGACACCGGGGAGCTGTTTTTT. Its translation is CSVSGTGGEDTGELFF.

As for this clone: A read error may produce the germline difference seen at one junction end. The DNA of the CDR3 is TGCGGGAGGGGACAGGGCACCGGGGAGCTGTTTTTT. As protein: CGRGQGTGELFF. The chain is built from TRBV30 and TRBJ2-2; D is perhaps TRBD1 (9 bases). From germline, CDR1 is GTSNPN and CDR2 SVGIG (reference sequence). This CDR3 is 12 amino acids long.

The J gene is TRBJ2-7, the V gene TRBV5-6, with D unresolved. Germline V gives CDR1 SGHDT, CDR2 YYEEEE. With 3 bases removed from V and 5 bases from J, the gap between germline ends came to 15 bases. CDR3 length equals 14 residues. CDR3 nucleotides: TGTGCCAGCAGCTCCTCTTTTCTGGAGCACGAGCAGTACTTC. Translation gives CASSSSFLEHEQYF.

The V gene is TRBV29-1, the J gene TRBJ2-5; maybe TRBD2 (5 bases). The CDR3 consists of 13 residues. The V end was cut by 5 bases, the J end by 2 bases, with 12 bases between. CDR1 is SQVTM, CDR2 ANQGSEA, per germline. The CDR3 sequence is CSVFGLSQETQYF. The DNA of the CDR3 is TGCAGCGTTTTTGGACTGTCTCAAGAGACCCAGTACTTC.

The gene calls are TRBV30 and TRBJ1-6, with TRBD1 identical over 7 bases. The CDR3 extends over 14 amino acids. Germline CDR1 reads GTSNPN; CDR2 reads SVGIG (reference sequence). Unmatched junction bases numbered 10, after V lost 3 bases and J lost 11 bases. CDR3 protein: CAWSPDRAKAPLHF. The CDR3 DNA follows: TGTGCCTGGAGCCCCGACAGGGCAAAGGCACCCCTCCACTTT.

This rearrangement joins TRBV11-2 to TRBJ2-1; no clear D. With 3 bases removed from V and 7 bases from J, the gap between germline ends came to 10 bases. There are 13 residues in the CDR3. Germline CDR1 and CDR2: SGHAT and FQNNGV. The CDR3 bases are TGTGCCAGCAGCTTTGCGGTGCGAAATGAGCAGTTCTTC. This encodes CASSFAVRNEQFF.

The chain is built from TRBV29-1 and TRBJ2-7; D is ambiguous. The germline V gene has CDR1 SQVTM and CDR2 ANQGSEA. V was pared by 2 bases and J by 3 bases, with 11 bases between. The CDR3 has 13 residues. The CDR3 DNA reads as TGCAGCGTTGAATATAGGGATCGCTACGAGCAGTACTTC. It translates to CSVEYRDRYEQYF.

This clone was detected a few times. The genes are TRBV5-6 and TRBJ2-2; tentatively, D is TRBD1 (6 bases). CDR1 and CDR2 from the germline V gene are SGHDT and YYEEEE. Trimming stripped 4 bases from V and 7 bases from J, with 14 bases between. The CDR3 has 14 amino acids. DNA for the CDR3: TGTGCCAGCAGCCCCTCCCTGGGACACGGGGAGCTGTTTTTT. Amino acid sequence: CASSPSLGHGELFF.

This clone was seen only a few times. The CDR3, as DNA: TGTGCCTGGAGTGAGAGAGGGGGCACCGGGGAGCTGTTTTTT. It is translated as CAWSERGGTGELFF. The chain uses TRBV30 and TRBJ2-2; possibly TRBD1 for D (6 bases). V lost 1 base and J 4 bases, leaving 10 bases between the germline ends. The CDR3 length is 14 residues. The germline gives CDR1 GTSNPN, CDR2 SVGIG (reference sequence).

The V gene is TRBV19, the J gene TRBJ1-5; 8 bases align to TRBD1. With V trimmed by 6 bases and J by 2 bases, 6 bases remained unmatched. CDR3 size: 15 residues. The V gene's germline CDR1 is LNHDA and CDR2 SQIVND (reference sequence). DNA for the CDR3: TGTGCCAGTAGCCCGGACAGGGAGGGCAATCAGCCCCAGCATTTT. Protein product: CASSPDREGNQPQHF.

The J gene is TRBJ1-4, the V gene TRBV4-2; TRBD1 aligns across 7 bases. There are 14 residues in the CDR3. Losses at the gene ends were 3 bases for V and 7 bases for J; bases not matched to a gene: 5. CDR1 and CDR2 from the germline V gene are LGHNA and YNFKEQ. CDR3 in DNA: TGTGCCAGCAGCCACCCCGGGACAGCTGAAAAACTGTTTTTT. This encodes CASSHPGTAEKLFF.

This rearrangement joins TRBV7-8 to TRBJ2-1, with 8 bases fitting TRBD2. With 1 base clipped from V and 2 bases from J, the junction kept 7 bases outside the gene matches. The CDR3 is 17 amino acids. Germline assignment: CDR1 SGHVS and CDR2 FQNEAQ. CDR3 bases: TGTGCCAGCAGCTTAGATATGGCGGGGGGTACCTACAATGAGCAGTTCTTC. Residues: CASSLDMAGGTYNEQFF.

The rearrangement joins TRBV29-1 to TRBJ1-1; no definite D call. The V gene's germline CDR1 is SQVTM and CDR2 ANQGSEA. This CDR3 is 11 amino acids long. Between the trimmed V and J ends, which lost 7 bases and 3 bases, there was a span of 9 bases. CDR3 amino acids: CSARDYTEAFF. The CDR3 DNA reads as TGCAGCGCAAGGGATTACACTGAAGCTTTCTTT. The full variable domain, in which reference TRBV29-1 and TRBJ1-1 provide the parts outside the CDR3, is SAVISQKPSRDICQRGTSLTIQCQVDSQVTMMFWYRQQPGQSLTLIATANQGSEATYESGFVIDKFPISRPNLTFSTLTVSNMSPEDSSIYLCSARDYTEAFFGQGTRLTVV.

The chain links TRBV6-1 to TRBJ2-2, with no clear D. The CDR3 runs to 13 residues. Germline CDR1 MNHNS, CDR2 SASEGT. Trimming took off 5 bases at V and 3 bases at J, with 7 bases between the two ends. CDR3 sequence reads: CASSSGYTGELFF. The DNA of the CDR3 is TGTGCCAGCAGTTCCGGATACACCGGGGAGCTGTTTTTT.

This clone turned up a few times. This chain uses TRBV4-1 with TRBJ2-1; D perhaps matches TRBD2 (6 bases). V lost 1 base and J 2 bases, leaving 9 bases between the germline ends. The CDR3 covers 15 residues. CDR1 and CDR2 from the germline V gene are MGHRA and YSYEKL. The CDR3 here is CASSQGDSTYNEQFF. The CDR3 DNA follows: TGCGCCAGCAGCCAAGGGGACTCCACCTACAATGAGCAGTTCTTC.